Given below is one T cell receptor (beta chain) in context. The sample belongs to a study of breast tumors, draining lymph nodes, adjacent tissues. TCRdb redid the calling of the multiplex PCR reads with MiXCR, one entry per CDR3 protein. The sample yields more than 200,000 distinct CDR3 sequences, about 32% seen once. The lymph nodes were axillary draining lymph nodes from breast cancer patients. Germline CDR1 is WSHSY and CDR2 is SAAADI. The CDR3 contains 16 residues. V was pared by 9 bases and J by 1 base, with 7 bases of the junction left unmatched. The sequenced material came from axillary lymph node tissue. The J gene is TRBJ2-6, the V gene TRBV10-2, with 9 nucleotides matching TRBD1. This TCR was sampled from a female donor with breast cancer. Some clones in this sample may be carry-over from other donors' samples. CDR3 residues: CASQGTGSSGANVLTF. The CDR3 nucleotides read TGCGCCAGTCAAGGGACAGGGTCTTCTGGGGCCAACGTCCTGACTTTC.